These 14 T cell receptor beta chains originate from one sample sequenced in a study of patients and donors after allogeneic stem cell transplantation. TCRdb re-called the RT-PCR reads with MiXCR, one entry per CDR3 protein. The sample lists some 150,000 distinct CDR3 sequences, over 30% occurring once. The source material was blood, either unsorted or a sorted T cell fraction (not recorded which). The receptors derive from a human donor who was either an allogeneic HSCT recipient or a stem cell or donor lymphocyte infusion donor (not recorded which). It is not recorded whose cells these are; they may come from a transplant donor.

This chain connects TRBV12-3 or TRBV12-4 to TRBJ1-2; D unresolved. The CDR3 contains 16 residues. Trimming removed 7 bases from V and 3 bases from J, with 21 bases in between. Written as DNA, the CDR3 is TGTGCCAGCACTTTGGACCGTTGGAAACGGGACTATGGCTACACCTTC. Its protein product is CASTLDRWKRDYGYTF.

The chain links TRBV7-9 to TRBJ1-3, with TRBD1 identical over 10 bases. The CDR3 covers 13 residues. V was clipped by 10 bases and J by 3 bases; unmatched bases: 3. The germline gives CDR1 SEHNR, CDR2 FQNEAQ (reference sequence). In nucleotides, the CDR3 is TGTGCCACGACAGGGGGCGGTGGAAACACCATATATTTT. The encoded protein is CATTGGGGNTIYF.

This clonotype has only a few counts. The V call is TRBV9, the J call TRBJ1-6; D is uncertain. CDR1 and CDR2 (germline): SGDLS, YYNGEE. The V end lost 0 bases, the J end lost 8 bases, and 3 bases lay between the germline ends. The CDR3 consists of 12 residues. The CDR3: CASSVEDSPLHF. DNA of the CDR3: TGTGCCAGCAGCGTAGAGGATTCACCCCTCCACTTT.

The chain combines TRBV5-1 with TRBJ2-3; 10 bases agree with TRBD2. Trimming took 2 bases from V and 5 from J; bases not matched to a gene: 5. The CDR3 contains 15 residues. The germline V gene encodes CDR1 SGHRS and CDR2 YFSETQ. CDR3 nucleotides: TGCGCCAGCAGCTTCAGCGGGGGGGCAAGAGATACGCAGTATTTT. Translation gives CASSFSGGARDTQYF.

This clonotype was detected many times. This rearrangement joins TRBV12-3 or TRBV12-4 to TRBJ1-1; 8 bases agree with TRBD1. The ends lost 7 bases at V and 7 bases at J; junction bases unmatched: 11. This CDR3 region has 14 residues. The CDR3 DNA follows: TGTGCCAGCACCACCCAGGGGGCGGTGGTTGAAGCTTTCTTT. This gives the protein CASTTQGAVVEAFF.

In this sample, this clonotype turned up a few times. The chain combines TRBV20-1 with TRBJ2-7; D ambiguous. With 3 bases removed from V and 0 bases from J, the gap between germline ends came to 6 bases. The CDR3 length is 12 residues. Germline V gives CDR1 DFQATT, CDR2 SNEGSKA (reference sequence). CDR3 coding DNA: TGCAGTGCTAGCCCAGACTCCTACGAGCAGTACTTC. Residues: CSASPDSYEQYF.

This clonotype occurred a few times. The chain joins TRBV24-1 to TRBJ2-1; D may match TRBD1 or TRBD2 (6 bases each). The CDR3 has 14 amino acids. V gave up 7 bases and J gave up 4 bases, with 13 bases separating them. The germline CDR1 and CDR2 sequences are KGHDR and SFDVKD. The DNA for the CDR3 is TGTGCCACCAGAGGAGGGGGGCCATACAATGAGCAGTTCTTC. Its translation: CATRGGGPYNEQFF.

This clonotype was observed a handful of times. The chain combines TRBV9 with TRBJ2-2; D is undetermined. CDR1 and CDR2 (germline): SGDLS, YYNGEE. V lost 0 bases and J 5 bases, leaving 11 bases between the germline ends. CDR3 length: 15 residues. The CDR3 DNA reads as TGTGCCAGCAGCGTAGCCCGGGCTGGTACCGGGGAGCTGTTTTTT. Its translation is CASSVARAGTGELFF.

The chain links TRBV24-1 to TRBJ2-1; D is ambiguous. Per the germline V gene, CDR1 is KGHDR and CDR2 is SFDVKD. V shed 4 bases and J shed 10 bases, with 10 bases lying between them. The CDR3 covers 12 residues. The CDR3 spells CATSELGWEQFF. CDR3 coding DNA: TGTGCCACCAGTGAACTGGGTTGGGAGCAGTTCTTC.

This chain joins TRBV7-3 and TRBJ2-1; D tentatively fits TRBD1 or TRBD2 (5 bases each). This CDR3 is 15 amino acids long. Trimming removed 5 bases at V and 6 bases at J, with 17 bases between. Germline CDR1 is SGHTA and CDR2 is FQGTGA. The CDR3 DNA reads TGTGCCAGCAGCGCCGGGATAGATAGGGGCAATGAGCAGTTCTTC. Protein sequence: CASSAGIDRGNEQFF.

This clonotype has only a few counts. This rearrangement joins TRBV29-1 to TRBJ2-2; no reliable D call. Germline V CDR1 and CDR2: SQVTM, ANQGSEA. V was shortened by 6 bases and J by 14 bases, with 25 bases between the two germline ends. The CDR3 sequence is 14 residues long. In DNA form, the CDR3 reads TGCAGCGTCGAGGAAGGCTCCCGCTTGAGTGGTCTGTTTTTT. This gives the protein CSVEEGSRLSGLFF.

Only a few counts were recorded for this clonotype. The rearrangement uses TRBV5-6 and TRBJ1-1; D call uncertain. The germline V gene encodes CDR1 SGHDT and CDR2 YYEEEE. The CDR3 loop spans 14 amino acids. V gave up 0 bases and J gave up 7 bases, with 13 bases separating them. The CDR3 DNA sequence: TGTGCCAGCAGCTTGGGCCAGAATCGGGTTGAAGCTTTCTTT. Its protein product is CASSLGQNRVEAFF. The full variable domain, with the rest looked up from reference TRBV5-6 and TRBJ1-1, is DAGVTQSPTHLIKTRGQQVTLRCSPKSGHDTVSWYQQALGQGPQFIFQYYEEEERQRGNFPDRFSGHQFPNYSSELNVNALLLGDSALYLCASSLGQNRVEAFFGQGTRLTVV.

The chain joins TRBV6-2 or TRBV6-3 to TRBJ2-1, with TRBD1 matching 12 bases. Per germline, CDR1 MNHEY and CDR2 SVGEGT. The CDR3 extends over 16 amino acids. The ends lost 6 bases at V and 5 bases at J; junction bases unmatched: 8. CDR3 in amino acids: CASSHPGQGANNEQFF. CDR3 sequence (DNA): TGTGCCAGCAGCCACCCGGGACAGGGGGCTAACAATGAGCAGTTCTTC.

In its sample, this clonotype was seen a few times. This chain connects TRBV12-3 or TRBV12-4 to TRBJ1-2; no reliable D call. CDR3 length: 14 residues. Between the trimmed V and J ends, which lost 5 bases and 5 bases, there was a span of 15 bases. The CDR3 loop is CASSAISSSYGYTF. The CDR3, as DNA: TGTGCCAGCAGTGCCATCAGCTCAAGTTATGGCTACACCTTC.